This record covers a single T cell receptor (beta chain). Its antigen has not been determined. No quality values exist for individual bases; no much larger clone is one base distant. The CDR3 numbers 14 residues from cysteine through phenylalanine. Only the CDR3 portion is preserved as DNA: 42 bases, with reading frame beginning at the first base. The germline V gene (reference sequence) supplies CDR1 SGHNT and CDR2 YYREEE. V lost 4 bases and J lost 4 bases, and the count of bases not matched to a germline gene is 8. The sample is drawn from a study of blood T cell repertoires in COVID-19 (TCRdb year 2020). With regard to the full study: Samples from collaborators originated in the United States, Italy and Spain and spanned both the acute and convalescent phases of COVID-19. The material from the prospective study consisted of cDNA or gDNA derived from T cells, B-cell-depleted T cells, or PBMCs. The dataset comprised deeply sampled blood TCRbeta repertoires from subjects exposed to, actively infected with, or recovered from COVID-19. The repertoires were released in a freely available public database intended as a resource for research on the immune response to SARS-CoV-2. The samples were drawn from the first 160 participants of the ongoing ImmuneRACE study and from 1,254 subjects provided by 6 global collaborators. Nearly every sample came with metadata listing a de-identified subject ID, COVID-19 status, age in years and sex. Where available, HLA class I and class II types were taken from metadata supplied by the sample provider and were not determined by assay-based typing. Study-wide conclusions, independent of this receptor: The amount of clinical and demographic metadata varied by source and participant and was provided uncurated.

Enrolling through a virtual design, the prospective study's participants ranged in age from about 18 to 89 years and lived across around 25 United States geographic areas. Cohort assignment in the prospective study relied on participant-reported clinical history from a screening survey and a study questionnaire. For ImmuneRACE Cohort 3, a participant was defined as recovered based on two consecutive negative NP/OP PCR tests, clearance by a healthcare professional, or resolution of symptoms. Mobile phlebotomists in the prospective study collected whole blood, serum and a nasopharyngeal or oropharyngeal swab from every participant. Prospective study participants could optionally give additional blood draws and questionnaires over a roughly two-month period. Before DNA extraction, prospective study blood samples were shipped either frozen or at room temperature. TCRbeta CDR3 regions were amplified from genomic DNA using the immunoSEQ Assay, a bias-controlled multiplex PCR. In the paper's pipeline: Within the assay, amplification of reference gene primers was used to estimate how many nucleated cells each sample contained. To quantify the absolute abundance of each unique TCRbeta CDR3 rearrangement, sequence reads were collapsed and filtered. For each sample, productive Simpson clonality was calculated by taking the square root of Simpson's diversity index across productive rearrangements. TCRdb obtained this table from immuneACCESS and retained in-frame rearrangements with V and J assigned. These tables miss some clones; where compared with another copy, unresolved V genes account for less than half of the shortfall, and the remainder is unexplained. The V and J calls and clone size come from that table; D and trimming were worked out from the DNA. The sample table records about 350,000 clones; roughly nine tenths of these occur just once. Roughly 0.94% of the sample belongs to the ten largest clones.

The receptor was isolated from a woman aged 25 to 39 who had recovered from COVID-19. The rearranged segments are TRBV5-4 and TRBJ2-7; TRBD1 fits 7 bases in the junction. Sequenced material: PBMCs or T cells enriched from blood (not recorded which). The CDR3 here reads CASSHPGTAYEQYF. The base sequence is TGTGCCAGCAGCCATCCCGGGACAGCTTACGAGCAGTACTTC.